The 17 T cell receptor beta chains listed next were all sequenced from one sample in a study of blood T cell repertoires in COVID-19. Produced via immunoSEQ multiplex PCR; TCRdb's table is partial and in-frame only. Altogether more than 150,000 clones are present, 88% being singletons, with the ten largest covering over 2%. Material: peripheral blood. The source of these receptors is a woman aged 70-85 years with acute or convalescent COVID-19.

This chain uses TRBV7-2 with TRBJ1-2; D gene ambiguous. The CDR3 loop spans 15 amino acids. V lost 1 base and J 5 bases, leaving 14 bases between the germline ends. Germline V gives CDR1 SGHTA, CDR2 FQGNSA. Here the CDR3 DNA reads TGTGCCAGCAGCTTAGGTACGGGGTTCTATTATGGCTACACCTTC. Translation: CASSLGTGFYYGYTF.

A remark on this clone: The junction shows a germline mismatch at one end, possibly a read error. The sample contains more than one DNA sequence encoding this CDR3. The chain uses TRBV25-1 and TRBJ1-1; D is perhaps TRBD1 (6 bases). This CDR3 has 13 residues. Germline assignment: CDR1 MGHDK and CDR2 SYGVNS. The CDR3 region has the DNA TGTGCCAGCAGTGGACAGGTTAACACTGAGGCTTTCTTT. It yields the protein CASSGQVNTEAFF. The full variable domain, with the rest looked up from reference TRBV25-1 and TRBJ1-1, is EADIYQTPRYLVIGTGKKITLECSQTMGHDKMYWYQQDPGMELHLIHYSYGVNSTEKGDLSSESTVSRIRTEHFPLTLESARPSHTSQYLCASSGQVNTEAFFGQGTRLTVV.

A single count supports this clone. This chain connects TRBV3-1 (or the pseudogene TRBV3-2) to TRBJ2-1, with D possibly matching TRBD2 (5 bases). The V end was cut by 0 bases, the J end by 3 bases, with 9 bases between. Germline assignment: CDR1 LGHDT and CDR2 YNNKEL (reference sequence). This CDR3 comprises 15 residues. The CDR3 reads CASSQEGGYYNEQFF. In DNA, the CDR3 is TGTGCCAGCAGCCAAGAAGGAGGTTACTACAATGAGCAGTTCTTC.

This rearrangement joins TRBV28 to TRBJ2-5; D remains unclear. The CDR3 has 13 amino acids. V was shortened by 5 bases and J by 2 bases, with 9 bases between the two germline ends. Germline CDR1 reads MDHEN; CDR2 reads SYDVKM. The CDR3 here is CASSLILQETQYF. In DNA, the CDR3 is TGTGCCAGCAGTCTAATCCTACAAGAGACCCAGTACTTC.

The chain links TRBV2 to TRBJ1-4; 7 bases map to TRBD1. V shed 5 bases and J 2 bases; nucleotides not matched to a gene: 2. Germline V lookup: CDR1 SNHLY, CDR2 FYNNEI. This CDR3 contains 14 residues. CDR3: CASSTGATNEKLFF. The DNA of the CDR3 is TGTGCCAGCAGTACAGGGGCCACTAATGAAAAACTGTTTTTT.

The J gene is TRBJ2-2, the V gene TRBV3-1 (or the pseudogene TRBV3-2), with 8 nucleotides matching TRBD1. The J segment lost 4 bases and the V segment lost 5 bases, leaving 9 bases of the junction unmatched. Germline CDR1 LGHDT, CDR2 YNNKEL (reference sequence). CDR3 size: 16 residues. CDR3 region: CASSRPNRGVTGELFF. Written as DNA, the CDR3 is TGTGCCAGCAGCAGACCCAACAGGGGGGTCACCGGGGAGCTGTTTTTT.

This chain links TRBV5-1 with TRBJ1-2; TRBD1 matches at 7 bases. The CDR3 extends over 15 amino acids. Trimming removed 0 bases from V and 2 bases from J; junction bases left unmatched: 4. The germline V gene encodes CDR1 SGHRS and CDR2 YFSETQ. DNA of the CDR3: TGCGCCAGCAGCTTGGATCAGGGGGACAACTATGGCTACACCTTC. Its protein product is CASSLDQGDNYGYTF.

The chain combines TRBV13 with TRBJ1-4, with a tentative D call TRBD1 (6 bases). The CDR3 extends over 16 amino acids. V shed 4 bases and J shed 8 bases, with 20 bases lying between them. Germline V lookup: CDR1 PRHDT, CDR2 FYEKMQ (reference sequence). The CDR3 sequence: CASSSTRQAYGEKLFF. CDR3 sequence (DNA): TGTGCCAGCAGCTCGACCCGACAGGCCTACGGGGAAAAACTGTTTTTT.

This chain joins TRBV19 and TRBJ1-5; D possibly corresponds to TRBD1 (5 bases). The length of the CDR3 is 15 residues. V lost 3 bases to trimming and J lost 3 bases, with 12 bases between them. CDR1 is LNHDA, CDR2 SQIVND, per germline (reference sequence). The CDR3 region has the DNA TGTGCCAGTAGTATTAATCGGGGGATCAATCAGCCCCAGCATTTT. It translates to CASSINRGINQPQHF.

Only a few counts were recorded for this clone. V and J are TRBV7-6 and TRBJ2-5; D gene unclear. The V gene lost 3 bases and the J gene lost 1 base, with 12 bases spanning the gap. This CDR3 is 15 amino acids long. Germline V gene data show CDR1 as SGHVS and CDR2 as FNYEAQ. CDR3 protein: CASSFLQISQETQYF. CDR3 nucleotide sequence: TGTGCCAGCAGCTTTTTGCAAATCAGCCAAGAGACCCAGTACTTC.

This chain joins TRBV28 and TRBJ2-2; TRBD2 is a possible D gene (5 bases). The length of the CDR3 is 15 residues. The V gene's germline CDR1 is MDHEN and CDR2 SYDVKM. Trimming removed 6 bases from V and 2 bases from J, with 13 bases in between. CDR3 residues: CASSSWTDNTGELFF. CDR3 nucleotide sequence: TGTGCCAGCAGCTCGTGGACTGATAACACCGGGGAGCTGTTTTTT.

The V and J genes are TRBV28 and TRBJ2-5, with TRBD2 as a possible D gene (5 bases). The germline gives CDR1 MDHEN, CDR2 SYDVKM. V lost 8 bases to trimming and J lost 7 bases, with 17 bases between them. The CDR3 sequence is 13 residues long. The CDR3 spells CASGRVRSGTQYF. As DNA, the CDR3 is TGTGCCAGCGGTCGGGTCCGGAGCGGGACCCAGTACTTC.

The rearrangement joins TRBV6-1 to TRBJ2-1; weak D call: TRBD2 (5 bases). The CDR3 spans 12 residues. Germline V CDR1 and CDR2: MNHNS, SASEGT. Trimming cost V 10 bases and J 6 bases, with 13 bases left between them. The CDR3 nucleotides are TGTGCCACCGGACTTGGCAGCAATGAGCAGTTCTTC. Its translation is CATGLGSNEQFF.

This chain connects TRBV15 to TRBJ2-6; D is perhaps TRBD2 (5 bases). Germline V gives CDR1 LNHNV, CDR2 YYDKDF (reference sequence). The CDR3 contains 13 residues. V was pared by 11 bases and J by 0 bases, with 8 bases between. The CDR3 spells CAARGSGANVLTF. CDR3 DNA sequence: TGTGCCGCCCGGGGCTCTGGGGCCAACGTCCTGACTTTC.

The chain combines TRBV6-5 with TRBJ2-3; 9 nucleotides align to TRBD2. Per germline, CDR1 MNHEY and CDR2 SVGAGI. This CDR3 has 14 residues. The V gene end was trimmed by 6 bases and the J gene end by 8 bases; junction bases not matched to a gene: 9. CDR3 region: CASRLAGALTTQYF. As DNA, the CDR3 is TGTGCCAGCAGGTTAGCGGGGGCACTCACTACGCAGTATTTT.

The V and J genes are TRBV18 and TRBJ1-2; 9 bases fit TRBD1. Germline assignment: CDR1 KGHSH and CDR2 LQKENI. The V segment lost 5 bases and the J segment 6 bases; nucleotides outside the gene matches: 4. The CDR3 loop spans 13 amino acids. CDR3 sequence: CASSSTGGDGYTF. The CDR3 DNA sequence: TGTGCCAGCTCATCGACAGGGGGTGATGGCTACACCTTC.

This clone has just one count. The chain links TRBV18 to TRBJ1-5, with D possibly being TRBD1 (6 bases). The germline V gene encodes CDR1 KGHSH and CDR2 LQKENI. CDR3 size: 15 residues. The V and J ends lost 3 bases and 0 bases respectively, with 9 bases between them. The CDR3 DNA follows: TGTGCCAGCTCACCGGGGGCGACTAGCAATCAGCCCCAGCATTTT. Translating gives CASSPGATSNQPQHF.